This record concerns one TCR beta chain sequence. Sequencing used immunoSEQ multiplex PCR; TCRdb keeps in-frame clones, though not all of them. Of tens of thousands of clones listed, 70% to 90% are singletons. The data stem from a study of cytotoxic CD8 clonotypes in ibrutinib-treated CLL. V gave up 5 bases and J gave up 6 bases; unmatched junction bases: 8. CDR3 size: 14 residues. The germline V gene has CDR1 SGHTA and CDR2 FQGTGA. The rearrangement links TRBV7-3 to TRBJ2-3; 7 bases fit TRBD2. The sequence derives from a human donor with chronic lymphocytic leukemia. The source material was PBMCs, sampled after 24 months of ibrutinib treatment. The CDR3 region is CASSNPLASDTQYF. The CDR3 coding sequence is TGTGCCAGCAGCAATCCACTAGCGTCGGATACGCAGTATTTT.